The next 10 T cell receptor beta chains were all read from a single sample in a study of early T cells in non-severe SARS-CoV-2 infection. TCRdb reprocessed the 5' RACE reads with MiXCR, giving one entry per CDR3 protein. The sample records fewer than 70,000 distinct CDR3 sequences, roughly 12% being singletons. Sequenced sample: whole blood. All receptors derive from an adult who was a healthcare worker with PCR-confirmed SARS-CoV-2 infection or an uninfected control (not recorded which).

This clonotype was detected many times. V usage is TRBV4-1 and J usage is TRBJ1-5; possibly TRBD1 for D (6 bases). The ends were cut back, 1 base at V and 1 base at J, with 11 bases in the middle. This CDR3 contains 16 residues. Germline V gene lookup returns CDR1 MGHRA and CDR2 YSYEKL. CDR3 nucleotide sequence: TGCGCCAGCAGCCAAGCACAGGGAGTAAGCAATCAGCCCCAGCATTTT. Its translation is CASSQAQGVSNQPQHF.

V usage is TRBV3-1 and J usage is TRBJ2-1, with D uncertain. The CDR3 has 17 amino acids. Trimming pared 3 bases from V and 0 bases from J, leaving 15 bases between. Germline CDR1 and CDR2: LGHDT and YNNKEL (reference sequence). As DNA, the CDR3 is TGTGCCAGCAGCCAGTACCATGGGCCCCGCTCCTACAATGAGCAGTTCTTC. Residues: CASSQYHGPRSYNEQFF.

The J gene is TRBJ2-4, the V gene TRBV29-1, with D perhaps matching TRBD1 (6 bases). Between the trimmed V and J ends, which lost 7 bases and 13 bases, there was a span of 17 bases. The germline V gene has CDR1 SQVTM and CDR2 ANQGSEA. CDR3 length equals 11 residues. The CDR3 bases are TGCAGCGGCCGGACCGACAGGTTACAGTACTTC. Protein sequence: CSGRTDRLQYF.

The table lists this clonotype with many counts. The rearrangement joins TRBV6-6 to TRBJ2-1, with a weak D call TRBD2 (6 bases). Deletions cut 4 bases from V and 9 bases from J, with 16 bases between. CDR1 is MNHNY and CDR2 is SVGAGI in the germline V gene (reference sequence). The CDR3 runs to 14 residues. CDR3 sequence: CASSSGVGSGEQFF. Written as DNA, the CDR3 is TGTGCCAGCAGTTCCGGTGTCGGGAGTGGTGAGCAGTTCTTC.

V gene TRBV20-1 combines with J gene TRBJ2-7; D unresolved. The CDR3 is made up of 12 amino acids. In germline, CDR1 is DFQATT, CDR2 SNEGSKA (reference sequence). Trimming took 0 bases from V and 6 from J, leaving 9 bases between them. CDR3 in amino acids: CSAREGSREQYF. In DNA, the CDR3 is TGCAGTGCTAGAGAGGGCTCCCGCGAGCAGTACTTC.

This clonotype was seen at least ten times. The CDR3 region has the DNA TGTGCCGTACAAGGGGGCGGTGAGCAGTTCTTC. It yields the protein CAVQGGGEQFF. J is TRBJ2-1 and V is TRBV6-5; 7 nucleotides match TRBD1. The CDR3 contains 11 residues. The germline V gene encodes CDR1 MNHEY and CDR2 SVGAGI. J was trimmed by 9 bases and V by 11 bases; bases with no gene match: 7.

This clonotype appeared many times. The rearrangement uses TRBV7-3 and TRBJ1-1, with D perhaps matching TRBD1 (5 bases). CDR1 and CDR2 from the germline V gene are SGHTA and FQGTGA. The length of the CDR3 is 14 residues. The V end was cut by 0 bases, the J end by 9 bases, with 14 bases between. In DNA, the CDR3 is TGTGCCAGCAGCTTAACGGGGCAGGGAGGTCAAGCTTTCTTT. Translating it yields CASSLTGQGGQAFF.

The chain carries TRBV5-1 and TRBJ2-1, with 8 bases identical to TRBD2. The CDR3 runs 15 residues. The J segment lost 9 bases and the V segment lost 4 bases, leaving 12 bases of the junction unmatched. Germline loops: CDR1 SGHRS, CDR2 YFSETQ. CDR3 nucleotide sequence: TGCGCCAGCAGCCCCAGGGTAGCGGGACCGGTTGAGCAGTTCTTC. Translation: CASSPRVAGPVEQFF.

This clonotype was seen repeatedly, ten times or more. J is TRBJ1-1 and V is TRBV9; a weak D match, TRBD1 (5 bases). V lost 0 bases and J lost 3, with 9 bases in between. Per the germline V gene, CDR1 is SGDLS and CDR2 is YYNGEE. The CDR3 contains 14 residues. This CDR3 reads CASSVAGADTEAFF. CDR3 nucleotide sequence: TGTGCCAGCAGCGTAGCCGGGGCCGACACTGAAGCTTTCTTT.

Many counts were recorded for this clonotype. The CDR3 spells CAVHRESLTNEKLFF. The DNA for the CDR3 is TGTGCCGTTCACAGGGAATCTTTAACTAATGAAAAACTGTTTTTT. The chain couples TRBV2 to TRBJ1-4, with D maybe TRBD1 (6 bases). With 11 bases removed from V and 1 base from J, the gap between germline ends came to 17 bases. The V gene's germline CDR1 is SNHLY and CDR2 FYNNEI. This CDR3 is 15 amino acids long.